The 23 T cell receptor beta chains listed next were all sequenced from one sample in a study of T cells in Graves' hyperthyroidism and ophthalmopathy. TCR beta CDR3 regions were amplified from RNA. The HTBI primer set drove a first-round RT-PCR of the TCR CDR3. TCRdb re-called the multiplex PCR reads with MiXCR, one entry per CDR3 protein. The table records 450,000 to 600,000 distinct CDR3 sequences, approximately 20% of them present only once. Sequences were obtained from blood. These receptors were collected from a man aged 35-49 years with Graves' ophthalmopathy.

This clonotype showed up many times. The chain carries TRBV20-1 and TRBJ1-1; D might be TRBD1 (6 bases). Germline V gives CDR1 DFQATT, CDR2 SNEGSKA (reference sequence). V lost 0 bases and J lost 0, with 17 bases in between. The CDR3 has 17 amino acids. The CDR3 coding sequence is TGCAGTGCTAGAGATGATAGGGCAGGGGCGGTGAACACTGAAGCTTTCTTT. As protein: CSARDDRAGAVNTEAFF.

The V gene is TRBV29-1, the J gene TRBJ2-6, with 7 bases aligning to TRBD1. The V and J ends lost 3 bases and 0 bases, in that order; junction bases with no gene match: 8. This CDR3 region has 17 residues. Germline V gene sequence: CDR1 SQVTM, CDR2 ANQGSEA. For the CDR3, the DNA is TGCAGCGTTGAGGGGGACAGATCCTTCTCTGGGGCCAACGTCCTGACTTTC. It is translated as CSVEGDRSFSGANVLTF.

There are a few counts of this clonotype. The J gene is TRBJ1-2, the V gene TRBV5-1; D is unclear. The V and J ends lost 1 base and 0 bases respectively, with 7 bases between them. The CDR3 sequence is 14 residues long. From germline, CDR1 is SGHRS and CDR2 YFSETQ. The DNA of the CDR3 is TGCGCCAGCAGCTTGAGTGCTTCTAACTATGGCTACACCTTC. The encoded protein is CASSLSASNYGYTF.

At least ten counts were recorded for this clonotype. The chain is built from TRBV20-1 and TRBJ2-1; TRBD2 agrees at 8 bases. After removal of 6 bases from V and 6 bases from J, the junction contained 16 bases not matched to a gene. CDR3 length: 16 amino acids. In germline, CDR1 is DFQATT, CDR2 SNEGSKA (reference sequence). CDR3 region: CSAPLAGRVWANEQFF. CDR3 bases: TGCAGTGCCCCATTAGCGGGAAGGGTTTGGGCCAATGAGCAGTTCTTC.

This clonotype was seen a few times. CDR3: CASSFLVLGAQNTGELFF. Written as DNA, the CDR3 is TGTGCCAGCAGTTTCCTGGTGTTAGGAGCCCAGAACACCGGGGAGCTGTTTTTT. V gene TRBV6-2 or TRBV6-3 combines with J gene TRBJ2-2; no reliable D call. V dropped 4 bases and J dropped 1 base, with 19 bases sitting between them. The CDR3 contains 18 residues. From germline, CDR1 is MNHEY and CDR2 SVGEGT.

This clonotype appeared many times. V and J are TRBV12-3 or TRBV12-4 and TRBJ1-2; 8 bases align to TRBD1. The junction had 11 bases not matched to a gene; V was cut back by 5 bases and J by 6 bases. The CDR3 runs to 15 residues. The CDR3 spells CASSPQGALGNGYTF. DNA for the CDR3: TGTGCCAGCAGTCCCCAGGGGGCGTTGGGTAATGGCTACACCTTC.

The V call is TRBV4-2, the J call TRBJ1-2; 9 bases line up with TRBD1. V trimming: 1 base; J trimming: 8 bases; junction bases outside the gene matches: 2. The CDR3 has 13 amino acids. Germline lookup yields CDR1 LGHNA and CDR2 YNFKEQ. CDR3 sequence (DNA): TGTGCCAGCAGCCAAGGACAGGGGGAAGGCTACACCTTC. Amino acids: CASSQGQGEGYTF.

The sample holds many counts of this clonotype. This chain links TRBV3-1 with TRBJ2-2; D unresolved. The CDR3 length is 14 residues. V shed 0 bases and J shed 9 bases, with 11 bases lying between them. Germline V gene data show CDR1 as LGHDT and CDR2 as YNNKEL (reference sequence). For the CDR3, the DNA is TGTGCCAGCAGCCAAGAAGGATCGGGCCGGGAGCTGTTTTTT. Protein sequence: CASSQEGSGRELFF.

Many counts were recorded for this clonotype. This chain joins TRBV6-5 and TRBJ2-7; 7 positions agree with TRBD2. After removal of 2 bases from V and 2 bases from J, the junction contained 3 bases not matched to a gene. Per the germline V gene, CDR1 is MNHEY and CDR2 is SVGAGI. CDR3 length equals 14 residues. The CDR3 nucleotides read TGTGCCAGCAGTTACAGACTAGCCGCCTACGAGCAGTACTTC. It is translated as CASSYRLAAYEQYF.

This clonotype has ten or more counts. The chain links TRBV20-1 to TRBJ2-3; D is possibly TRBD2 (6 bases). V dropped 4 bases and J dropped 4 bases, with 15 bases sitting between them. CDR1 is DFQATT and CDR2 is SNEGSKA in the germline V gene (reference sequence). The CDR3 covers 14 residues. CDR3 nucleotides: TGCAGTGCTATCGGGGCAGGAGGGGCAGATACGCAGTATTTT. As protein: CSAIGAGGADTQYF.

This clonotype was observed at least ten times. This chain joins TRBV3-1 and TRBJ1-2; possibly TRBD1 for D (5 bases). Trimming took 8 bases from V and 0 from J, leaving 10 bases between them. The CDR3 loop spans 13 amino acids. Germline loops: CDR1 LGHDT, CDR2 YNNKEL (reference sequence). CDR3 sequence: CASSQEPNYGYTF. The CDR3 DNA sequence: TGTGCCAGCTCACAGGAGCCTAACTATGGCTACACCTTC.

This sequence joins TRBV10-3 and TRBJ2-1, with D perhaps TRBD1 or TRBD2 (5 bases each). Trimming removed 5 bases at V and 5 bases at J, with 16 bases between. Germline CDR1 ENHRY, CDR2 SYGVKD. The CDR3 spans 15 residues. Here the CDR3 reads CAISPGTPLNNEQFF. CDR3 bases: TGTGCCATCAGTCCCGGGACCCCCCTGAACAATGAGCAGTTCTTC.

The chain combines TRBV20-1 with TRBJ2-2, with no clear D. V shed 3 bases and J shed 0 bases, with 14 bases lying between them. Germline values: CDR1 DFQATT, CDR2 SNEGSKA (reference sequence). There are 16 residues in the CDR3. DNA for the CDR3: TGCAGTGCTAGTGTAGGTGGCGGAACGAACACCGGGGAGCTGTTTTTT. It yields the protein CSASVGGGTNTGELFF.

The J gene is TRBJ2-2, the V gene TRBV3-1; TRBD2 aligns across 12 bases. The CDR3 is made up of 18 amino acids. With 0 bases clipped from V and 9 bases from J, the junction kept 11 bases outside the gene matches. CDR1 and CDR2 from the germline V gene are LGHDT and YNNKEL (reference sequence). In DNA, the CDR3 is TGTGCCAGCAGCCAAGATCTCTTATTACTAGCGGGGGGCCGGGAGCTGTTTTTT. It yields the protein CASSQDLLLLAGGRELFF.

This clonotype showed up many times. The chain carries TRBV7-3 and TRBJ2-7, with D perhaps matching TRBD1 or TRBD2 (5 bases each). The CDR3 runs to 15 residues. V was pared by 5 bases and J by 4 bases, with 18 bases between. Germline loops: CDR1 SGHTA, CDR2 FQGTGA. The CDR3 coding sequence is TGTGCCAGCAGCATATCCGGGACGCAACCTTACGAGCAGTACTTC. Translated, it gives CASSISGTQPYEQYF.

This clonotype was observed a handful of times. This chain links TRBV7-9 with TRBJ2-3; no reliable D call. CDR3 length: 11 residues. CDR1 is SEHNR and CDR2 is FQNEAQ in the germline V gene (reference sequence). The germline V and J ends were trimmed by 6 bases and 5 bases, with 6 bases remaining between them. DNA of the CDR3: TGTGCCAGCAGTCACGGAGATACGCAGTATTTT. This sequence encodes CASSHGDTQYF.

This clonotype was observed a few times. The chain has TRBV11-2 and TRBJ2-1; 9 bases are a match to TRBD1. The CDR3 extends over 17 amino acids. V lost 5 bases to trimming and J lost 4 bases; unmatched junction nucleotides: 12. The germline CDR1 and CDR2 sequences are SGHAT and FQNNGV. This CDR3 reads CASSETFGTGIYNEQFF. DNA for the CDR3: TGTGCCAGCAGCGAGACTTTTGGGACAGGGATATACAATGAGCAGTTCTTC. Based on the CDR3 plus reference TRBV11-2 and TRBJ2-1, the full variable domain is EAGVAQSPRYKIIEKRQSVAFWCNPISGHATLYWYQQILGQGPKLLIQFQNNGVVDDSQLPKDRFSAERLKGVDSTLKIQPAKLEDSAVYLCASSETFGTGIYNEQFFGPGTRLTVL.

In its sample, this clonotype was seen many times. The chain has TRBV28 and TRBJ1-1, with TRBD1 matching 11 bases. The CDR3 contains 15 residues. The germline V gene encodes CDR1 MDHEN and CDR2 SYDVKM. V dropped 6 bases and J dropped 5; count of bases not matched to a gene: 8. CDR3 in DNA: TGTGCCAGCAGGCCACCTCGGGACAGGGGGACTGAAGCTTTCTTT. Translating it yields CASRPPRDRGTEAFF. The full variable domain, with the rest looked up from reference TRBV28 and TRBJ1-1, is DVKVTQSSRYLVKRTGEKVFLECVQDMDHENMFWYRQDPGLGLRLIYFSYDVKMKEKGDIPEGYSVSREKKERFSLILESASTNQTSMYLCASRPPRDRGTEAFFGQGTRLTVV.

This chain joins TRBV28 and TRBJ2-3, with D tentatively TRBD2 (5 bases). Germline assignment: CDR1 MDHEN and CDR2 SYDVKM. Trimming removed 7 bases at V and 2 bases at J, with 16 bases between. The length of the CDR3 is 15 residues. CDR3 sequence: CASNSPGDATDTQYF. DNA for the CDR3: TGTGCCAGCAACTCCCCCGGGGATGCCACAGATACGCAGTATTTT.

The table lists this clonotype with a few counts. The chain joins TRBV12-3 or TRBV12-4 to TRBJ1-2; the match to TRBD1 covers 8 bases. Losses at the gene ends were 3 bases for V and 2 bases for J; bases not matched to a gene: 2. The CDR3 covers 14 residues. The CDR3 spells CASSLPGGNYGYTF. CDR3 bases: TGTGCCAGCAGTTTGCCAGGGGGCAACTATGGCTACACCTTC.

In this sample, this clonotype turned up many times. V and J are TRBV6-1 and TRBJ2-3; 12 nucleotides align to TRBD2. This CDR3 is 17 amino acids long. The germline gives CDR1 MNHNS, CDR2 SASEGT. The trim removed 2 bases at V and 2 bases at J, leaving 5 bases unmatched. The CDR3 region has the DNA TGTGCCAGCAGTGAACGCAGACTAGCGGGGGCCACAGATACGCAGTATTTT. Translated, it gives CASSERRLAGATDTQYF.

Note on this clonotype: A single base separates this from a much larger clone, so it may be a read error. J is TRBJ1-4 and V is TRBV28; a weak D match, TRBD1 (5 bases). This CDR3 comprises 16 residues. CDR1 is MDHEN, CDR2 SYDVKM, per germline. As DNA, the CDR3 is TGTGCCAACAGTCCCCCTGGGGGGTTGGCTAATGAAAAACTGTTTTTT. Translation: CANSPPGGLANEKLFF.

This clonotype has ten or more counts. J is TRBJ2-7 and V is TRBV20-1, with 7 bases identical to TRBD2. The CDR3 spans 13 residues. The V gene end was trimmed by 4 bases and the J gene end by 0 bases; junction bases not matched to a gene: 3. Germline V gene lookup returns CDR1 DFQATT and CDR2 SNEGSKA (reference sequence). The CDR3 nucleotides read TGCAGTGCTAAAGGGGACTACTCCTACGAGCAGTACTTC. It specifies CSAKGDYSYEQYF.